This TCR beta chain was obtained from a study of OX40 agonist ivuxolimab in advanced cancers. In the study overall: Mean age approximately 59 years, range roughly 23 to 79; 82.7% male.

The CDR3 extends over 14 amino acids. Germline V gives CDR1 GTSNPN, CDR2 SVGIG (reference sequence). V was pared by 1 base and J by 10 bases, with 14 bases between. Here immunoSEQ multiplex PCR was the method, and the copy in TCRdb shows in-frame clones only, minus some. The sample includes about 110,000 clones, about 91% of them seen just once. The study, taken as a whole, reports: No determination was made of the antigen specificity of the expanded peripheral T cells.

Regarding this clone: The antigen is unknown.

No patient had autoimmune disease or received systemic immunosuppression. This specimen was CD4+ or CD8+ T cells sorted from blood, taken in a trial of the OX40 agonist ivuxolimab. This sequence originates from an adult with an advanced solid tumor such as melanoma, head and neck, liver or kidney cancer. This rearrangement joins TRBV30 to TRBJ1-6; no definite D call. CDR3 sequence (DNA): TGTGCCTGGAGTGGGGCTGGAGGGCGGTCACCCCTCCACTTT. Its translation is CAWSGAGGRSPLHF. The full variable domain, with the rest looked up from reference TRBV30 and TRBJ1-6, is SQTIHQWPATLVQPVGSPLSLECTVEGTSNPNLYWYRQAAGRGLQLLFYSVGIGQISSEVPQNLSASRPQDRQFILSSKKLLLSDSGFYLCAWSGAGGRSPLHFGNGTRLTVT.